One and the same sample provided the 7 T cell receptor beta chains below, sequenced in a study of blood T cell repertoires in COVID-19. The table came from immunoSEQ multiplex PCR; TCRdb's copy has only in-frame clones and leaves some out. The sample consists of 70,000 to 85,000 clones, roughly 87% of them appearing once. The sample comprised peripheral blood. The receptors shown here come from a man older than 75 with acute or convalescent COVID-19.

The rearrangement links TRBV29-1 to TRBJ1-4; possibly TRBD1 for D (5 bases). The CDR3 has 12 residues. The germline V gene has CDR1 SQVTM and CDR2 ANQGSEA. V was trimmed by 6 bases and J by 7 bases, leaving 12 bases between them. The CDR3 DNA reads as TGCAGCGTGCTGAGGGGAGGTGAAAAACTGTTTTTT. Translating gives CSVLRGGEKLFF.

This chain connects TRBV6-6 to TRBJ1-2; 11 positions match TRBD1. Germline V gene lookup returns CDR1 MNHNY and CDR2 SVGAGI (reference sequence). This CDR3 comprises 15 residues. Trimming at V came to 5 bases and at J to 8 bases, leaving 10 bases not matched to a gene. DNA for the CDR3: TGTGCCAGCAGTCGCCCGGACAGGGGGCTTAGCGGCTACACCTTC. Translated, it gives CASSRPDRGLSGYTF.

The CDR3 protein is CASSQVPGQETQYF. As DNA, the CDR3 is TGCGCCAGCAGCCAAGTGCCAGGCCAAGAGACCCAGTACTTC. This chain joins TRBV4-1 and TRBJ2-5; D not certain. The CDR3 extends over 14 amino acids. CDR1 and CDR2 from the germline V gene are MGHRA and YSYEKL. Trimming left V 1 base short and J 1 base short, with 7 bases between.

The chain employs TRBV3-1 (or the pseudogene TRBV3-2) and TRBJ2-5; TRBD2 matches at 8 bases. CDR1 and CDR2 from the germline V gene are LGHDT and YNNKEL (reference sequence). V trimming: 8 bases; J trimming: 5 bases; junction bases outside the gene matches: 10. This CDR3 is built from 14 residues. CDR3 DNA sequence: TGTGCCAGCTCCGGCCGGGGGGGCGGGGAGACCCAGTACTTC. It yields the protein CASSGRGGGETQYF.

V usage is TRBV6-6 and J usage is TRBJ2-7, with 8 bases fitting TRBD2. This CDR3 region has 11 residues. Germline values: CDR1 MNHNY, CDR2 SVGAGI (reference sequence). This CDR3 is CASGKGVEQYF. The CDR3 coding sequence is TGTGCTAGCGGGAAGGGAGTCGAGCAGTACTTC.

V usage is TRBV6-1 and J usage is TRBJ1-6, with unresolved D. The germline V gene encodes CDR1 MNHNS and CDR2 SASEGT. The CDR3 contains 16 residues. V was pared by 0 bases and J by 0 bases, with 6 bases between. The CDR3 reads CASSEAGSSYNSPLHF. The CDR3 nucleotides read TGTGCCAGCAGTGAAGCGGGGAGCTCCTATAATTCACCCCTCCACTTT.

In this sample, this clone turned up a few times. The chain couples TRBV19 to TRBJ1-5; D is possibly TRBD1 (5 bases). Deletions cut 7 bases from V and 7 bases from J, with 17 bases between. The CDR3 is made up of 14 amino acids. Germline lookup yields CDR1 LNHDA and CDR2 SQIVND (reference sequence). CDR3 coding DNA: TGTGCCAGTAATGATCAGGGAGGTGGGCAGCCCCAGCATTTT. This codes for CASNDQGGGQPQHF.